This TCR beta chain was documented in a study of cytomegalovirus exposure and HLA in healthy donors. Regarding the study as a whole: Immune exposure was documented only through CMV serostatus. Most likely, a cluster of highly shared sequence variants arose as a sequencing artifact. In an earlier analysis, productive rearrangement rates for most beta V segments clustered near 87% or 30%.

Per the germline V gene, CDR1 is SGHRS and CDR2 is YFSETQ. The CDR3 runs to 16 residues. Trimming left V 5 bases short and J 8 bases short, with 22 bases between. Concerning this clone: No antigen is known for it.

PCR involved 60 Vbeta and 13 Jbeta primers. Method: immunoSEQ multiplex PCR; TCRdb's copy keeps in-frame clones and lacks some. The table lists under 150,000 clones, around 83% of them singletons. This sequence joins TRBV5-1 and TRBJ1-4, with D uncertain. The sequencing sample was made of PBMCs. The receptor was isolated from a woman aged 50 to 60 in good health and CMV-seropositive. The DNA of the CDR3 is TGCGCCAGCAGTAGCAGTGGTCCGGGGTTAGGCGAAAAACTGTTTTTT. Protein sequence: CASSSSGPGLGEKLFF.